Reported below is one T cell receptor beta chain. These data originate in a study of blood T cell repertoires in COVID-19. The V and J ends lost 4 bases and 10 bases, in that order; junction bases with no gene match: 6. CDR3 length equals 12 residues. Germline CDR1 is SGHRS and CDR2 is YFSETQ. Sequenced by immunoSEQ multiplex PCR; TCRdb stores in-frame clones only, minus some. The table lists around 260,000 clones, about 89% of them singletons. The rearrangement links TRBV5-1 to TRBJ1-1; 8 nucleotides align to TRBD1. Sequencing was done on a sample of peripheral blood. This receptor was identified in a woman aged 35 to 49 who had recovered from COVID-19. The CDR3 DNA sequence: TGCGCCAGCAGCGTAGAGCAGGGGGCAGCTTTCTTT. Translating it yields CASSVEQGAAFF.